This T cell receptor beta chain is from a study of CD4 T cells in relation to SARS-CoV-2 and coronaviruses. For the study at large: No peptide or an HIV-1 Nef peptide pool served as negative control.

CD4+ T cells from unexposed donors were obtained before the COVID-19 pandemic (2011-2018). CD4+ T cells were isolated from the cells after around eleven days of culture. Cells permitting, SARS-CoV-2 S/N and four cold-coronavirus spikes were tested on unexposed-donor CD4+ T cells. Each well had a few million PBMCs in about 5% human AB serum with IL-2. Half the medium was replaced with IL-2 medium on days 3 and 7. Sequenced by immunoSEQ multiplex PCR; TCRdb stores in-frame clones only, minus some. The sample lists fewer than 25,000 clones, about three quarters occurring once. A remark on this clone: Its antigen remains unknown.

Sequenced sample: CD4+ T cells from PBMCs, cultured in vitro. This receptor was taken from a human donor in good health.

The CDR3, as DNA: TGTGCCAGTAGTTGGCTAGGGGCCAACGTCCTGACTTTC. Protein: CASSWLGANVLTF. The chain is built from TRBV19 and TRBJ2-6; no clear D. Per germline, CDR1 LNHDA and CDR2 SQIVND (reference sequence). The CDR3 sequence is 13 residues long. V lost 5 bases and J 4 bases, leaving 6 bases between the germline ends.